One sample yielded the 19 T cell receptor beta chains listed below, sequenced in a study of CD8 T cells in Susac syndrome. Random hexamers primed reverse transcription of about 0.45 to 1 ug RNA. TCRdb analysed the immunoSEQ multiplex PCR reads with MiXCR anew, one entry per CDR3 protein. The table shows hundreds of thousands of distinct CDR3 sequences, with roughly 84% occurring only once. Sequencing was carried out using CD8+ T cells from PBMCs. The receptors were gathered from a human donor with multiple sclerosis.

This clonotype was recorded once. The rearrangement joins TRBV5-1 to TRBJ2-7, with a possible D match to TRBD2 (6 bases). Deletions cut 4 bases from V and 0 bases from J, with 14 bases between. The V gene's germline CDR1 is SGHRS and CDR2 YFSETQ. The CDR3 loop spans 15 amino acids. The CDR3 DNA sequence: TGCGCCAGCAGCGCTATTGGGGGGAGCTCCTACGAGCAGTACTTC. Its translation is CASSAIGGSSYEQYF.

The chain is built from TRBV7-9 and TRBJ2-7; D perhaps matches TRBD2 (6 bases). The germline gives CDR1 SEHNR, CDR2 FQNEAQ (reference sequence). V lost 4 bases and J lost 0, with 19 bases in between. This CDR3 region has 17 residues. CDR3 sequence (DNA): TGTGCCAGCAGCTCAATCTTAGCGGCCCTGAGCTCCTACGAGCAGTACTTC. It specifies CASSSILAALSSYEQYF.

V and J are TRBV21-1 and TRBJ2-1. TRBV21-1 is a documented pseudogene. CDR3 length: 22 residues. In nucleotides, the CDR3 is TGTGCCAGCAGCAGACGCTTAGCAAGTGGCGTGGTCGGCAAATACATATACAATGAGCAGTTCTTC. Its protein product is CASSRRLASGVVGKYIYNEQFF.

DNA for the CDR3: TGTGCCAGCAGCAAATTAGTGGGACAGGGAGGCCCTTACGAGCAGTACTTC. As protein: CASSKLVGQGGPYEQYF. This chain links TRBV21-1 with TRBJ2-7; TRBD1 is the table's D call, not checked against the DNA. TRBV21-1 is termed a pseudogene. The CDR3 has 17 residues.

This clonotype came up once. This chain links TRBV7-9 with TRBJ2-1; no definite D call. V lost 4 bases to trimming and J lost 3 bases, with 10 bases between them. The CDR3 sequence is 14 residues long. Germline values: CDR1 SEHNR, CDR2 FQNEAQ (reference sequence). CDR3: CASSSFLVYNEQFF. The CDR3 DNA reads TGTGCCAGCAGCTCCTTCTTGGTCTACAATGAGCAGTTCTTC.

The chain links TRBV6-5 to TRBJ1-1, with TRBD1 matching over 9 bases. Trimming cost V 6 bases and J 2 bases; bases outside gene matches: 4. The CDR3 spans 14 residues. The germline V gene has CDR1 MNHEY and CDR2 SVGAGI. CDR3 nucleotide sequence: TGTGCCAGCAGACAGGGGGCCTTCAACACTGAAGCTTTCTTT. Its translation: CASRQGAFNTEAFF.

The chain recombines TRBV29-1 with TRBJ1-1; the D gene is possibly TRBD1 (5 bases). Germline CDR1 and CDR2: SQVTM and ANQGSEA. Trimming pared 4 bases from V and 3 bases from J, leaving 15 bases between. CDR3 length: 14 residues. The CDR3 nucleotides read TGCAGCGTTGGAGACAGCGACTCGGACACTGAAGCTTTCTTT. Translation gives CSVGDSDSDTEAFF.

The V gene is TRBV9, the J gene TRBJ2-1, with a tentative D call TRBD2 (6 bases). V lost 0 bases and J 0 bases, leaving 10 bases between the germline ends. The CDR3 is 16 amino acids. Germline V CDR1 and CDR2: SGDLS, YYNGEE. The CDR3 DNA reads as TGTGCCAGCAGCGTAGACGGCGGGAACTCCTACAATGAGCAGTTCTTC. It codes for CASSVDGGNSYNEQFF. Based on the CDR3 plus reference TRBV9 and TRBJ2-1, the full variable domain is DSGVTQTPKHLITATGQRVTLRCSPRSGDLSVYWYQQSLDQGLQFLIQYYNGEERAKGNILERFSAQQFPDLHSELNLSSLELGDSALYFCASSVDGGNSYNEQFFGPGTRLTVL.

The gene calls are TRBV28 and TRBJ2-3; 7 positions match TRBD2. The length of the CDR3 is 17 residues. The junction had 9 bases not matched to a gene; V was cut back by 1 base and J by 2 bases. Per the germline V gene, CDR1 is MDHEN and CDR2 is SYDVKM. Here the CDR3 DNA reads TGTGCCAGCAGTTTATACCGAGGGACTACCACCACAGATACGCAGTATTTT. Translated: CASSLYRGTTTTDTQYF.

The rearrangement uses TRBV9 and TRBJ2-5; 9 bases agree with TRBD2. Trimming took 4 bases from V and 3 from J; bases not matched to a gene: 4. CDR1 is SGDLS and CDR2 is YYNGEE in the germline V gene. CDR3 size: 14 residues. Here the CDR3 reads CASSYLAGEETQYF. The CDR3 nucleotides read TGTGCCAGCAGCTATTTAGCGGGAGAAGAGACCCAGTACTTC.

The genes are TRBV7-9 and TRBJ2-1; D call uncertain. CDR1 and CDR2 (germline): SEHNR, FQNEAQ (reference sequence). Trimming left V 2 bases short and J 7 bases short, with 6 bases between. There are 12 residues in the CDR3. The CDR3 DNA reads as TGTGCCAGCAGCTTATTCCGTAATGAGCAGTTCTTC. It is translated as CASSLFRNEQFF.

This sequence joins TRBV4-1 and TRBJ2-5; no definite D call. There are 15 residues in the CDR3. CDR1 and CDR2 (germline): MGHRA, YSYEKL. V dropped 0 bases and J dropped 5 bases, with 13 bases sitting between them. This CDR3 reads CASSQDRELWETQYF. CDR3 DNA sequence: TGCGCCAGCAGCCAAGATCGAGAACTTTGGGAGACCCAGTACTTC.

The CDR3 nucleotides read TGTGCTAGTGGTTTTTGGGCAGAAGCCAAAAACATTCAGTACTTC. This codes for CASGFWAEAKNIQYF. The chain employs TRBV12-5 and TRBJ2-4; no definite D call. Germline assignment: CDR1 LGHNT and CDR2 FRNRAP. Between the trimmed V and J ends, which lost 3 bases and 0 bases, there was a span of 9 bases. The CDR3 length is 15 residues. Based on the CDR3 plus reference TRBV12-5 and TRBJ2-4, the full variable domain is DARVTQTPRHKVTEMGQEVTMRCQPILGHNTVFWYRQTMMQGLELLAYFRNRAPLDDSGMPKDRFSAEMPDATLATLKIQPSEPRDSAVYFCASGFWAEAKNIQYFGAGTRLSVL.

The V gene is TRBV9, the J gene TRBJ1-4; D call uncertain. Germline values: CDR1 SGDLS, CDR2 YYNGEE. The V end lost 3 bases, the J end lost 0 bases, and 9 bases lay between the germline ends. The CDR3 runs 15 residues. CDR3 protein: CASSARAATNEKLFF. CDR3 in DNA: TGTGCCAGCAGCGCGAGGGCTGCAACTAATGAAAAACTGTTTTTT.

This sequence joins TRBV24-1 and TRBJ2-2; D might be TRBD1 or TRBD2, each matching 6 bases. V was pared by 9 bases and J by 3 bases, with 10 bases between. This CDR3 spans 13 amino acids. CDR1 is KGHDR and CDR2 is SFDVKD in the germline V gene. CDR3 amino acids: CATAGHDTGELFF. The CDR3 bases are TGTGCCACCGCGGGACATGACACCGGGGAGCTGTTTTTT.

This sequence joins TRBV11-2 and TRBJ2-7; 10 bases align to TRBD2. Looked up from germline, CDR1 is SGHAT and CDR2 is FQNNGV. V was pared by 0 bases and J by 3 bases, with 14 bases of the junction left unmatched. The CDR3 extends over 19 amino acids. The CDR3 loop reads CASSLDSIIREREGYEQYF. The CDR3 DNA is TGTGCCAGCAGCTTAGATAGTATCATAAGAGAGCGGGAGGGCTACGAGCAGTACTTC.

The rearrangement links TRBV27 to TRBJ2-7, with 9 bases that match TRBD1. Losses at the gene ends were 2 bases for V and 6 bases for J; bases not matched to a gene: 8. The CDR3 is 15 residues long. The germline V gene encodes CDR1 MNHEY and CDR2 SMNVEV (reference sequence). The CDR3 nucleotides are TGTGCCAGCAGTTTAGGGGGACAGGGAGCTTCCGAGCAGTACTTC. Translation gives CASSLGGQGASEQYF.

The V call is TRBV7-9, the J call TRBJ2-5; TRBD2 might be the D (5 bases). The length of the CDR3 is 14 residues. V was trimmed by 2 bases and J by 5 bases, leaving 12 bases between them. Germline CDR1 reads SEHNR; CDR2 reads FQNEAQ (reference sequence). The CDR3 here is CASSLFSGEETQYF. In DNA form, the CDR3 reads TGTGCCAGCAGCTTATTTTCCGGGGAGGAGACCCAGTACTTC.

This clonotype appeared a few times. The V and J genes are TRBV7-6 and TRBJ2-7; D possibly corresponds to TRBD2 (8 bases). This CDR3 has 14 amino acids. Germline CDR1 and CDR2: SGHVS and FNYEAQ. Trimming left V 5 bases short and J 3 bases short, with 14 bases between. Here the CDR3 DNA reads TGTGCCAGCAGCACAGGGGCGGGAGGCTACGAGCAGTACTTC. Protein sequence: CASSTGAGGYEQYF.